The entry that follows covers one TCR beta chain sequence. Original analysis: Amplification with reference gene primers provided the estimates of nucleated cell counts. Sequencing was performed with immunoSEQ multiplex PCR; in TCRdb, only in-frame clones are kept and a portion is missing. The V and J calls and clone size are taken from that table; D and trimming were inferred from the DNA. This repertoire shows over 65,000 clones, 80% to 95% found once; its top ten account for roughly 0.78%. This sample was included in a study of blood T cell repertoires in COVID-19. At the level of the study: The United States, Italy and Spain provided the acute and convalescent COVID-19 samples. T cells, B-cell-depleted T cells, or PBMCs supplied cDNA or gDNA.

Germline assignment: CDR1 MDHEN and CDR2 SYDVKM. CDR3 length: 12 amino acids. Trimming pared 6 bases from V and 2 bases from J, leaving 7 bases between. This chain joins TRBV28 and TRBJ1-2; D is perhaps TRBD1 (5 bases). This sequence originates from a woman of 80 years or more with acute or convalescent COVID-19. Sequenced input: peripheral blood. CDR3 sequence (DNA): TGTGCCAGCAGAGGACAAAACTATGGCTACACCTTC. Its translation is CASRGQNYGYTF.